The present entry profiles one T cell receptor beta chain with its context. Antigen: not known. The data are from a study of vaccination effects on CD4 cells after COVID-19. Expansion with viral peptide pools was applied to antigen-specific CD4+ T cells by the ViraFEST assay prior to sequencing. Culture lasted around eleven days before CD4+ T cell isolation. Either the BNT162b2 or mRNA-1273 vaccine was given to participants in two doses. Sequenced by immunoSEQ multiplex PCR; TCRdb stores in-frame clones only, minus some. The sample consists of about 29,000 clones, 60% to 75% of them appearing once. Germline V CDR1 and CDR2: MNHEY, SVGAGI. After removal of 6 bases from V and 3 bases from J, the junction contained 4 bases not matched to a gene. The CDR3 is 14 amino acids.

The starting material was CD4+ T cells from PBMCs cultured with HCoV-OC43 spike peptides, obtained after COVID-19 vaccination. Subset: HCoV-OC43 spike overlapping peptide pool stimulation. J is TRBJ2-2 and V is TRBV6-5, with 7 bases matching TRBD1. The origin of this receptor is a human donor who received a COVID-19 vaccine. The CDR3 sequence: CASRRGQDTGELFF. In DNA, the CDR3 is TGTGCCAGCAGGAGGGGGCAAGACACCGGGGAGCTGTTTTTT.